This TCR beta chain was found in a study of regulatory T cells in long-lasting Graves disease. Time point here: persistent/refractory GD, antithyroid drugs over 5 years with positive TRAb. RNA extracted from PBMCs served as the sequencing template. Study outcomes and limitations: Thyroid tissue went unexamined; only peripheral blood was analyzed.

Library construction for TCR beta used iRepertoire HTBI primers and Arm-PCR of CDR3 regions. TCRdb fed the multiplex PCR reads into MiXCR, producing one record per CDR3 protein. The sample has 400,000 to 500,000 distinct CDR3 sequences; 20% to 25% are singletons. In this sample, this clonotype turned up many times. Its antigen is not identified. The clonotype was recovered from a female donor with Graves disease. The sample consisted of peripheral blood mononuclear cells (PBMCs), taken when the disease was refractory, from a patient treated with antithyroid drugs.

CDR3: CASSLWGQNYEQYF. CDR3 sequence (DNA): TGTGCCAGCAGCTTATGGGGGCAGAACTACGAGCAGTACTTC. V usage is TRBV11-1 and J usage is TRBJ2-7, with a possible D match to TRBD1 (6 bases). Germline CDR1 reads SGHAT; CDR2 reads FQDESV (reference sequence). Trimming took 2 bases from V and 3 from J, leaving 11 bases between them. The CDR3 loop spans 14 amino acids.